These 27 T cell receptor beta chains came from one sample sequenced in a study of CD8 T cells in Susac syndrome. Random hexamers were used to reverse transcribe about 0.5 to 1 ug of RNA. TCRdb re-called the immunoSEQ multiplex PCR reads through MiXCR, storing one row per CDR3 protein. The sample has some 90,000 distinct CDR3 sequences; 85% to 95% are singletons. The sample comprised CD8+ T cells from PBMCs. All receptors come from a human donor in good health.

The chain joins TRBV10-3 to TRBJ2-3; 13 bases align to TRBD2. Trimming removed 0 bases from V and 2 bases from J; junction bases left unmatched: 2. Germline loops: CDR1 ENHRY, CDR2 SYGVKD. The CDR3 has 17 amino acids. CDR3 nucleotide sequence: TGTGCCATCAGTGAGTCGGGGACTAGCGGGACCACAGATACGCAGTATTTT. It specifies CAISESGTSGTTDTQYF.

The chain couples TRBV4-1 to TRBJ1-1; 7 bases match TRBD1. CDR1 is MGHRA and CDR2 is YSYEKL in the germline V gene. V lost 3 bases and J lost 3; bases outside the gene matches: 7. CDR3 length: 15 amino acids. This chain's CDR3 is CASSQGRQGYTEAFF. The CDR3 bases are TGCGCCAGCAGCCAGGGTCGACAGGGCTACACTGAAGCTTTCTTT.

This clonotype was detected once. The rearrangement uses TRBV19 and TRBJ1-1; D ambiguous. The CDR3 is 12 amino acids. Trimming shortened V by 1 base and J by 7 bases, and 7 bases separated the two germline ends. In germline, CDR1 is LNHDA, CDR2 SQIVND (reference sequence). This CDR3 reads CASSIGTIEAFF. In DNA form, the CDR3 reads TGTGCCAGTAGTATAGGCACGATTGAAGCTTTCTTT.

The chain joins TRBV2 to TRBJ2-7; D is possibly TRBD2 (5 bases). V lost 6 bases and J 5 bases, leaving 14 bases between the germline ends. This CDR3 comprises 13 residues. Per germline, CDR1 SNHLY and CDR2 FYNNEI. The CDR3 reads CASSNVGLHEQYF. The CDR3 coding sequence is TGTGCCAGCAGCAACGTAGGACTCCACGAGCAGTACTTC.

V is TRBV6-2 or TRBV6-3 and J is TRBJ2-2; D may match TRBD1 or TRBD2 (6 bases each). The germline V gene encodes CDR1 MNHEY and CDR2 SVGEGT. V was clipped by 6 bases and J by 3 bases, with 20 bases between them. This CDR3 contains 17 residues. The CDR3 DNA follows: TGTGCCAGCAGCCTACCTACAGGGACTCGTGACACCGGGGAGCTGTTTTTT. It codes for CASSLPTGTRDTGELFF.

This clonotype was picked up one time. The gene calls are TRBV13 and TRBJ1-2, with D unclear. V lost 5 bases and J 12 bases, leaving 16 bases between the germline ends. Germline CDR1 and CDR2: PRHDT and FYEKMQ (reference sequence). CDR3 length equals 12 residues. The CDR3 nucleotides read TGTGCCAGCAGCCGTTCCGACCTGGGTCACACCTTC. Translated, it gives CASSRSDLGHTF.

The chain combines TRBV20-1 with TRBJ2-6, with a possible D match to TRBD2 (6 bases). This CDR3 is 13 amino acids long. Trimming pared 6 bases from V and 11 bases from J, leaving 17 bases between. Germline V gene lookup returns CDR1 DFQATT and CDR2 SNEGSKA (reference sequence). This chain's CDR3 is CSASAGPKDVLTF. The DNA of the CDR3 is TGCAGTGCGTCTGCGGGGCCCAAGGACGTCCTGACTTTC.

The chain combines TRBV27 with TRBJ2-7, with TRBD1 matching 7 bases. The CDR3 totals 14 residues. Germline CDR1 and CDR2: MNHEY and SMNVEV (reference sequence). J lost 2 bases, V lost 4 bases, and 5 bases had no gene match. CDR3 coding DNA: TGTGCCAGCAGTTCTACCGGGACAGCCTACGAGCAGTACTTC. Translating it yields CASSSTGTAYEQYF.

V usage is TRBV9 and J usage is TRBJ1-1; TRBD1 agrees at 7 bases. J lost 7 bases, V lost 2 bases, and 8 bases had no gene match. The CDR3 length is 14 residues. Germline V gene data show CDR1 as SGDLS and CDR2 as YYNGEE. CDR3 bases: TGTGCCAGCAGCGTCTCCTACAGGGGAGGTGAAGCTTTCTTT. It translates to CASSVSYRGGEAFF.

In the case of this clonotype: Sequence at one end of the junction differs from germline and may be a read error. The rearrangement joins TRBV4-1 to TRBJ2-3, with 8 bases matching TRBD2. There are 13 residues in the CDR3. The V gene's germline CDR1 is MGHRA and CDR2 YSYEKL. For the CDR3, the DNA is TGCGCCAGCCGCCAAGCGGGGGCAGATACGCAGTATTTT. Residues: CASRQAGADTQYF.

The chain links TRBV11-2 to TRBJ2-2, with 8 bases identical to TRBD2. The CDR3 consists of 13 residues. Germline V gene data show CDR1 as SGHAT and CDR2 as FQNNGV. The V and J ends lost 5 bases and 7 bases, in that order; junction bases with no gene match: 3. In DNA, the CDR3 is TGTGCCAGCAGCCTCCTAGCGGGCGGGGAGCTGTTTTTT. It yields the protein CASSLLAGGELFF.

This clonotype was seen a handful of times. The rearrangement joins TRBV20-1 to TRBJ2-7, with D possibly TRBD2 on 5 matching bases. The CDR3 has 13 residues. Between the trimmed V and J ends, which lost 6 bases and 3 bases, there was a span of 15 bases. CDR1 and CDR2 (germline): DFQATT, SNEGSKA (reference sequence). In DNA form, the CDR3 reads TGCAGTGCCGCCGGTGCCGGGGACTACGAGCAGTACTTC. Amino acids: CSAAGAGDYEQYF.

The chain has TRBV7-8 and TRBJ2-1; no reliable D call. V was cut by 0 bases and J by 10 bases, with 7 bases left in between. Germline V gene data show CDR1 as SGHVS and CDR2 as FQNEAQ. The CDR3 is made up of 12 amino acids. CDR3 nucleotide sequence: TGTGCCAGCAGCTTAGCCTCTGGGGAGCAGTTCTTC. This sequence encodes CASSLASGEQFF.

The genes are TRBV27 and TRBJ1-2; D uncertain. Germline V gives CDR1 MNHEY, CDR2 SMNVEV (reference sequence). CDR3 size: 15 residues. V was cut by 6 bases and J by 3 bases, with 17 bases left in between. CDR3 protein: CASSPGVNLYYGYTF. CDR3 coding DNA: TGTGCCAGCAGCCCAGGAGTTAATCTCTACTATGGCTACACCTTC.

This chain links TRBV4-1 with TRBJ1-2; no reliable D call. This CDR3 is 12 amino acids long. The germline V gene has CDR1 MGHRA and CDR2 YSYEKL. With 1 base removed from V and 11 bases from J, the gap between germline ends came to 11 bases. CDR3 in DNA: TGCGCCAGCAGCCAAGGGACGGGAGGATACACCTTC. Protein product: CASSQGTGGYTF.

The J gene is TRBJ2-7, the V gene TRBV13; D gene ambiguous. The V and J ends lost 0 bases and 7 bases respectively, with 10 bases between them. The CDR3 is 13 residues long. In germline, CDR1 is PRHDT, CDR2 FYEKMQ (reference sequence). The CDR3 is CASSLGRSKEQYF. The CDR3 DNA follows: TGTGCCAGCAGCTTAGGGCGGTCTAAGGAGCAGTACTTC.

The count of this clonotype is one. The V and J genes are TRBV5-4 and TRBJ2-5; 7 bases fit TRBD1. Germline V gene sequence: CDR1 SGHNT, CDR2 YYREEE (reference sequence). V lost 5 bases to trimming and J lost 3 bases; unmatched junction nucleotides: 1. This CDR3 region has 12 residues. CDR3 in DNA: TGTGCCAGCAGTGACAGGGAAGAGACCCAGTACTTC. It codes for CASSDREETQYF.

This clonotype was found a few times. This sequence joins TRBV25-1 and TRBJ1-4; D might be TRBD1 (5 bases). This CDR3 is built from 11 residues. V lost 5 bases and J lost 12, with 10 bases in between. Looked up from germline, CDR1 is MGHDK and CDR2 is SYGVNS. CDR3 bases: TGTGCCAGCAGTTCCTTCAGGGAACTGTTTTTT. Its protein product is CASSSFRELFF.

This sequence joins TRBV20-1 and TRBJ2-1, with D maybe TRBD1 (6 bases). The V end lost 0 bases, the J end lost 9 bases, and 12 bases lay between the germline ends. The V gene's germline CDR1 is DFQATT and CDR2 SNEGSKA (reference sequence). The CDR3 totals 13 residues. The CDR3 bases are TGCAGTGCTAGAGACGGCAGGGGATTTGAGCAGTTCTTC. Protein product: CSARDGRGFEQFF.

The V gene is TRBV10-1, the J gene TRBJ2-7; D is possibly TRBD1 or TRBD2 (5 bases each). V lost 2 bases, J lost 0 bases, and 14 bases lay in between. This CDR3 spans 16 amino acids. Germline lookup yields CDR1 WNHNN and CDR2 SYGVQD (reference sequence). The CDR3 region is CASSEVGTYDSYEQYF. The CDR3 nucleotides read TGCGCCAGCAGTGAGGTTGGGACCTACGACTCCTACGAGCAGTACTTC.

The chain uses TRBV2 and TRBJ1-2; the match to TRBD1 covers 9 bases. This CDR3 is built from 14 residues. J lost 1 base, V lost 6 bases, and 3 bases had no gene match. Germline CDR1 and CDR2: SNHLY and FYNNEI. CDR3 sequence: CASRGTGSNYGYTF. The CDR3 coding sequence is TGTGCCAGCAGGGGGACAGGGAGTAACTATGGCTACACCTTC.

In this sample, this clonotype turned up once. The CDR3 loop reads CASSGTGNREQYF. CDR3 nucleotide sequence: TGTGCCAGCAGCGGAACAGGGAACCGCGAGCAGTACTTC. This chain links TRBV9 with TRBJ2-7; a weak D match, TRBD1 (6 bases). CDR1 is SGDLS, CDR2 YYNGEE, per germline. The CDR3 has 13 amino acids. The V gene lost 3 bases and the J gene lost 6 bases, with 13 bases spanning the gap.

This chain connects TRBV7-9 to TRBJ2-1; 14 bases are a match to TRBD2. There are 15 residues in the CDR3. Germline-derived CDR1 and CDR2 are SEHNR and FQNEAQ (reference sequence). Germline trimming cut 5 bases from V and 9 bases from J; bases unmatched to any gene: 6. CDR3 nucleotide sequence: TGTGCCAGCAGCCACGGGACTAGCGGGGGAGGTGAGCAGTTCTTC. It encodes CASSHGTSGGGEQFF.

The chain joins TRBV29-1 to TRBJ1-2; 7 positions agree with TRBD1. The CDR3 runs 15 residues. With V trimmed by 6 bases and J by 4 bases, 14 bases remained unmatched. Germline-derived CDR1 and CDR2 are SQVTM and ANQGSEA. The DNA of the CDR3 is TGCAGCGTGTTGCCGAGGGCACAGGGGCGCTATGGCTACACCTTC. Residues: CSVLPRAQGRYGYTF.

The chain is built from TRBV29-1 and TRBJ1-1; D unclear. CDR1 and CDR2 (germline): SQVTM, ANQGSEA. V gave up 5 bases and J gave up 1 base, with 17 bases separating them. CDR3 size: 15 residues. CDR3 loop: CSVSGSPISNTEAFF. Here the CDR3 DNA reads TGCAGCGTTAGCGGGAGTCCGATATCGAACACTGAAGCTTTCTTT.

The chain recombines TRBV5-1 with TRBJ2-1, with D maybe TRBD1 (6 bases). Germline V lookup: CDR1 SGHRS, CDR2 YFSETQ. The V and J ends lost 0 bases and 4 bases respectively, with 11 bases between them. There are 15 residues in the CDR3. CDR3: CASSLEATGYNEQFF. The CDR3 region has the DNA TGCGCCAGCAGCTTGGAGGCCACAGGGTACAATGAGCAGTTCTTC. Variable domain in full (rest from reference TRBV5-1 and TRBJ2-1): KAGVTQTPRYLIKTRGQQVTLSCSPISGHRSVSWYQQTPGQGLQFLFEYFSETQRNKGNFPGRFSGRQFSNSRSEMNVSTLELGDSALYLCASSLEATGYNEQFFGPGTRLTVL.

J is TRBJ2-5 and V is TRBV14, with 9 bases that match TRBD2. The CDR3 is made up of 17 amino acids. CDR1 is SGHDN, CDR2 FVKESK, per germline. The V gene end was trimmed by 1 base and the J gene end by 0 bases; junction bases not matched to a gene: 6. CDR3 bases: TGTGCCAGCAGCCAAGGGAGACTAGCGGCAAACCAAGAGACCCAGTACTTC. Residues: CASSQGRLAANQETQYF.